Detailed here is one T cell receptor (beta chain). The data derive from a study of T cells in tuberculosis. Sequencing was performed with immunoSEQ multiplex PCR; in TCRdb, only in-frame clones are kept and a portion is missing. Of fewer than 35,000 clones listed, around 94% are singletons. This sequence originates from a donor aged 10 to 29 with latent tuberculosis or without tuberculosis infection. The sequencing sample was made of PBMCs.

The CDR3: CASRGRTSGSLEETQYF. For the CDR3, the DNA is TGTGCCAGCAGGGGGAGAACTAGCGGGAGTCTAGAGGAGACCCAGTACTTC. This chain uses TRBV5-4 with TRBJ2-5; TRBD2 matches 11 bases. The CDR3 totals 17 residues. From germline, CDR1 is SGHNT and CDR2 YYREEE (reference sequence). V lost 5 bases, J lost 5 bases, and 14 bases stayed unmatched.